Below are 18 T cell receptor beta chains sequenced from a single sample in a study of T cells in Graves' hyperthyroidism and ophthalmopathy (dated by TCRdb to between 2019 and 2020). Receptor amplification or capture employed multiplex PCR. Sequencer: Illumina HiSeq 2000. Amplification of TCR beta CDR3 regions was carried out from RNA transcripts. For the first round of RT-PCR on the TCR CDR3, the HTBI primer set was used together with the Qiagen OneStep RT-PCR kit. TCRdb ran its own pipeline on the public reads, namely fastp trimming at Q25 and MiXCR clone calling, and kept in-frame beta chains. Records with the same CDR3 protein are collapsed into one entry carrying the most frequent genes and DNA. A total of roughly 500,000 distinct CDR3 sequences appear in this sample, 40% to 55% of them only once. The ten largest clonotypes hold roughly 19% of the sample. Sequencing was performed on peripheral blood or thyroid tissue (not recorded which). The receptors come from an adult woman with Graves' disease, either hyperthyroidism or ophthalmopathy (not recorded which).

This clonotype was found a few times. The CDR3 DNA sequence: TGTGCCAGTAGCCGAGGACGGATAGACGAGCAGTACTTC. Translation: CASSRGRIDEQYF. The V call is TRBV19, the J call TRBJ2-7; D unclear. The CDR3 length is 13 residues. Germline CDR1 LNHDA, CDR2 SQIVND (reference sequence). Trimming removed 6 bases at V and 5 bases at J, with 14 bases between.

This clonotype came up a few times. The chain joins TRBV18 to TRBJ2-5; D is unclear. The V and J ends lost 2 bases and 4 bases respectively, with 5 bases between them. CDR1 is KGHSH, CDR2 LQKENI, per germline. The CDR3 is 12 amino acids. The CDR3 protein is CASSPAGETQYF. The CDR3 DNA reads as TGTGCCAGCTCACCAGCAGGAGAGACCCAGTACTTC.

Details on this clonotype: With a much larger clone just one base away, this may be a read error. The chain combines TRBV20-1 with TRBJ2-2; tentatively, D is TRBD2 (6 bases). Germline CDR1 reads DFQATT; CDR2 reads SNEGSKA (reference sequence). The CDR3 runs 15 residues. The CDR3 protein is CGAPTSFSGGGELFF. The CDR3 DNA is TGCGGTGCTCCTACTAGCTTTAGCGGCGGCGGGGAGCTGTTTTTT.

V and J are TRBV6-1 and TRBJ1-1, with D tentatively TRBD1 (6 bases). CDR1 and CDR2 from the germline V gene are MNHNS and SASEGT. The length of the CDR3 is 16 residues. V lost 8 bases and J lost 5, with 24 bases in between. Written as DNA, the CDR3 is TGTGCCAGCTTGGACGCCGGGACAAGGAGGGGAACTGAAGCTTTCTTT. Its protein product is CASLDAGTRRGTEAFF.

This clonotype was counted many times. V gene TRBV2 combines with J gene TRBJ2-7; D call uncertain. Deletions cut 3 bases from V and 7 bases from J, with 16 bases between. Germline-derived CDR1 and CDR2 are SNHLY and FYNNEI. The CDR3 length is 14 residues. CDR3 DNA: TGTGCCAGCAGTGAGAGGTGGGGAACTCTTGAGCAGTACTTC. Its protein product is CASSERWGTLEQYF.

The sample holds many counts of this clonotype. This chain connects TRBV5-1 to TRBJ2-6, with 10 bases matching TRBD2. V was pared by 7 bases and J by 2 bases, with 12 bases of the junction left unmatched. The germline V gene has CDR1 SGHRS and CDR2 YFSETQ. This CDR3 has 18 residues. CDR3 protein: CASHSGLLAGPGANVLTF. In DNA, the CDR3 is TGCGCCAGCCATTCGGGTCTACTAGCGGGACCTGGGGCCAACGTCCTGACTTTC.

Many counts were recorded for this clonotype. The chain uses TRBV5-1 and TRBJ1-1; D is uncertain. Per germline, CDR1 SGHRS and CDR2 YFSETQ. This CDR3 has 14 amino acids. V lost 0 bases to trimming and J lost 4 bases, with 10 bases between them. Here the CDR3 DNA reads TGCGCCAGCAGCTTGGGTTTCGCTGGCACTGAAGCTTTCTTT. Its protein product is CASSLGFAGTEAFF.

This clonotype was counted ten times or more. The chain carries TRBV6-1 and TRBJ2-7, with 10 bases that match TRBD1. This CDR3 is built from 15 residues. The V gene's germline CDR1 is MNHNS and CDR2 SASEGT. The trim removed 4 bases at V and 4 bases at J, leaving 7 bases unmatched. The CDR3 DNA is TGTGCCAGCAGTGTCCTCCGGGACAGGGGATACGAGCAGTACTTC. Its translation: CASSVLRDRGYEQYF.

As concerns this clonotype: At one of its ends the junction is not consistent with the germline gene, which may arise from a read error. The V and J genes are TRBV7-3 and TRBJ2-6; a weak D match, TRBD2 (5 bases). The CDR3 has 10 residues. CDR1 and CDR2 (germline): SGHTA, FQGTGA. Here the CDR3 DNA reads TGTGCCAGCAGCTCGACCCGGGGAGCTTTC. It encodes CASSSTRGAF.

This chain's CDR3 is CASSLVWDRDNQPQHF. The CDR3 bases are TGTGCCAGCAGCTTAGTATGGGACAGGGACAATCAGCCCCAGCATTTT. The gene calls are TRBV7-9 and TRBJ1-5; 9 bases agree with TRBD1. Trimming cost V 1 base and J 3 bases; bases outside gene matches: 4. CDR3 length: 16 residues. Germline loops: CDR1 SEHNR, CDR2 FQNEAQ (reference sequence).

The chain recombines TRBV2 with TRBJ1-6; D may be TRBD1 (6 bases). Germline values: CDR1 SNHLY, CDR2 FYNNEI. The length of the CDR3 is 15 residues. V lost 6 bases to trimming and J lost 7 bases, with 16 bases between them. CDR3 residues: CASSPRDIGNSPLHF. CDR3 sequence (DNA): TGTGCCAGCAGCCCTAGGGACATTGGGAATTCACCCCTCCACTTT.

This clonotype was detected ten times or more. The chain couples TRBV10-3 to TRBJ1-1, with D possibly being TRBD1 (5 bases). CDR1 and CDR2 (germline): ENHRY, SYGVKD. The CDR3 has 15 residues. The V end lost 10 bases, the J end lost 2 bases, and 20 bases lay between the germline ends. The CDR3 spells CATAPWGWNNTEAFF. The CDR3 region has the DNA TGTGCCACTGCTCCGTGGGGGTGGAATAACACTGAAGCTTTCTTT.

The table lists this clonotype with a count of one. This CDR3 is missing its conserved last phenylalanine or tryptophan, likely due to a read error. Because the CDR3's place on the DNA is in doubt, the DNA is left out and the CDR3 is given as listed by TCRdb. The chain employs TRBV7-9 and TRBJ1-6; the DNA was not used to check the table's D call, TRBD1. Both ends counted, the CDR3 spans 9 residues. CDR1 and CDR2 (germline): SEHNR, FQNEAQ (reference sequence). The CDR3 sequence is CASSFTTPG.

This chain joins TRBV7-9 and TRBJ2-7, with D perhaps assigned TRBD1 or TRBD2 (6 bases each). The CDR3 runs 12 residues. Trimming took off 9 bases at V and 3 bases at J, with 12 bases between the two ends. The germline V gene encodes CDR1 SEHNR and CDR2 FQNEAQ (reference sequence). CDR3 nucleotides: TGTGCCAGTGGGGGGCGGGACTACGAGCAGTACTTC. Its translation: CASGGRDYEQYF.

This clonotype appeared many times. The V and J genes are TRBV5-1 and TRBJ1-2; possibly TRBD1 for D (5 bases). V was cut by 4 bases and J by 8 bases, with 15 bases left in between. The germline CDR1 and CDR2 sequences are SGHRS and YFSETQ. The CDR3 loop spans 13 amino acids. The CDR3 is CASSPPGPKGYTF. The CDR3 DNA follows: TGCGCCAGCAGCCCGCCGGGACCGAAGGGCTACACCTTC.

The chain uses TRBV7-8 and TRBJ1-6; D possibly corresponds to TRBD1 (5 bases). With 3 bases removed from V and 10 bases from J, the gap between germline ends came to 13 bases. The CDR3 consists of 14 residues. Germline V gene lookup returns CDR1 SGHVS and CDR2 FQNEAQ. The CDR3 DNA reads as TGTGCCAGCAGCTTCTACAGGTCCCCGTCACCCCTCCACTTT. This translates into CASSFYRSPSPLHF.

The chain links TRBV20-1 to TRBJ1-2; D not resolved. The CDR3 extends over 16 amino acids. The V gene's germline CDR1 is DFQATT and CDR2 SNEGSKA (reference sequence). The V end was cut by 0 bases, the J end by 8 bases, with 22 bases between. CDR3 DNA sequence: TGCAGTGCTAGAGATCGCGACTCCGGAGCCAGAATAGGCTACACCTTC. Its protein is CSARDRDSGARIGYTF.

This chain connects TRBV29-1 to TRBJ1-2, with 7 bases fitting TRBD1. CDR3 size: 13 residues. The germline V gene has CDR1 SQVTM and CDR2 ANQGSEA. J lost 3 bases, V lost 6 bases, and 7 bases had no gene match. The CDR3 DNA reads TGCAGCGTAGGGGGCAGGGAGGACTATGGCTACACCTTC. It yields the protein CSVGGREDYGYTF.